This TCR beta chain originates from a study of blood T cell repertoires in COVID-19. Across the whole study: The samples span acute and convalescent COVID-19 from the United States, Italy and Spain. The analysed material was cDNA or gDNA that came from T cells, B-cell-depleted T cells, or PBMCs.

Each participant's cohort was designated according to participant-reported clinical history. The CDR3 is 17 amino acids. V was clipped by 5 bases and J by 3 bases, with 17 bases between them. CDR1 is SGHTA and CDR2 is FQGNSA in the germline V gene. Source study methods: Reference gene primer amplification gave nucleated cell count estimates. Profiling relied on immunoSEQ multiplex PCR, and the TCRdb table lists in-frame clones only, not all of them. V and J calls and clone size are given by that table; D and trimming were obtained from the DNA. The table has over 300,000 clones, approximately 88% seen once; the top ten hold approximately 1%.

This TCR was sampled from a woman in her thirties with acute COVID-19. V gene TRBV7-2 combines with J gene TRBJ2-6; D might be TRBD2 (5 bases). The sequenced sample was PBMCs or T cells enriched from blood (not recorded which). CDR3 sequence (DNA): TGTGCCAGCAGCGACGGGGTAGTTGGAGTTGGGGCCAACGTCCTGACTTTC. Residues: CASSDGVVGVGANVLTF.